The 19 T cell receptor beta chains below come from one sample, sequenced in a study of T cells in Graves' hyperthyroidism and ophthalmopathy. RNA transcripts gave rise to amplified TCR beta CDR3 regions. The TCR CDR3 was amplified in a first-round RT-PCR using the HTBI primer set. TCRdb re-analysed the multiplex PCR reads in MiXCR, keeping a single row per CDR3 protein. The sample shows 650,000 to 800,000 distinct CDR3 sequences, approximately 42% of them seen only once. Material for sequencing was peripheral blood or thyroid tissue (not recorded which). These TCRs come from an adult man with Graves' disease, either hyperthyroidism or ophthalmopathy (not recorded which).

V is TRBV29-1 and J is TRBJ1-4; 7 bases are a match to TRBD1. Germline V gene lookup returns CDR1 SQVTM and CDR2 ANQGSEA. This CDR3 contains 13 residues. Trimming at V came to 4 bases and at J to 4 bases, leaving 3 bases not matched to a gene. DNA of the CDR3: TGCAGCGTTGCAGGGACAGATAATGAAAAACTGTTTTTT. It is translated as CSVAGTDNEKLFF.

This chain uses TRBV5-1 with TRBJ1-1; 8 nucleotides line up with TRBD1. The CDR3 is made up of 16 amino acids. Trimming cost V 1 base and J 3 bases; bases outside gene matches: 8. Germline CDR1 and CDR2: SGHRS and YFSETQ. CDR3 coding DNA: TGCGCCAGCAGCTTGCGGCCTCAGGGGGCCGACACTGAAGCTTTCTTT. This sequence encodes CASSLRPQGADTEAFF.

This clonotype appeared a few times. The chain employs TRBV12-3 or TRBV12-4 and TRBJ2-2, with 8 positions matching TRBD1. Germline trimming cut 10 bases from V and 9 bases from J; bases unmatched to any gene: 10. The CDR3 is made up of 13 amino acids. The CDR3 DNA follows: TGTGCCACAGCCGGACAGGGCGTTTGGGAGCTGTTTTTT. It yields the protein CATAGQGVWELFF.

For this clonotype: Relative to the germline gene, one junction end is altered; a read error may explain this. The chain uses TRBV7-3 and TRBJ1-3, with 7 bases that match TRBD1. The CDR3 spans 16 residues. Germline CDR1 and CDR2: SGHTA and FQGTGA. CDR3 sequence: CASSHPQGFSGNTIYF. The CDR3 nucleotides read TGCGCCAGCAGCCATCCACAGGGGTTCTCTGGAAACACCATATATTTT.

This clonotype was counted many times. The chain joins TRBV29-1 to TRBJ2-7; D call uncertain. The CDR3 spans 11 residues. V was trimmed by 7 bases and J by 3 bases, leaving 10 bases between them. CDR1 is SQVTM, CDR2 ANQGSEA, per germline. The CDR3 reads CSALLGYEQYF. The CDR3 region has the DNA TGCAGCGCCCTACTGGGCTACGAGCAGTACTTC.

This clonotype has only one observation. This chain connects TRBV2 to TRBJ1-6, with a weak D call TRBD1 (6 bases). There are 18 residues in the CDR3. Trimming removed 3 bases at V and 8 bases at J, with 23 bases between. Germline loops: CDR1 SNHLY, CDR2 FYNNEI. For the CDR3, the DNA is TGTGCCAGCAGTGAGATGTTCGGGGGCCAAGGGTGGGATTCACCCCTCCACTTT. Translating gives CASSEMFGGQGWDSPLHF.

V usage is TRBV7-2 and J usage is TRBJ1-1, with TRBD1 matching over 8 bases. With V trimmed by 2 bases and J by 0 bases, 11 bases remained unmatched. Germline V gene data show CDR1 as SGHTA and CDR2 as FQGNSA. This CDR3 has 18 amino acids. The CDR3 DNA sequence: TGTGCCAGCAGCTTAAGGGCAGGGGGCTTCGTGATGAACACTGAAGCTTTCTTT. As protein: CASSLRAGGFVMNTEAFF.

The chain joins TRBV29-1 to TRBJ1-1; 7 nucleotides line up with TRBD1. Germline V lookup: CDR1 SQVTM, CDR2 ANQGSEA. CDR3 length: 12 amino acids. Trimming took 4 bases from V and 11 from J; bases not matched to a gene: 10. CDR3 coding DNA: TGCAGCGTTGCCCCGACAGGGTCCTCGGCTTTCTTT. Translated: CSVAPTGSSAFF.

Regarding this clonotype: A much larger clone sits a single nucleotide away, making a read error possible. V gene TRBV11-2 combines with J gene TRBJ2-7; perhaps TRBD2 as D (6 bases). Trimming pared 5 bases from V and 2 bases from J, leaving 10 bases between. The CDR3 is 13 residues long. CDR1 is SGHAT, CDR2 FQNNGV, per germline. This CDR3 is CASSQGLTYEQYF. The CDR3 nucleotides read TGTGCCAGCAGCCAGGGACTCACCTACGAGCAGTACTTC.

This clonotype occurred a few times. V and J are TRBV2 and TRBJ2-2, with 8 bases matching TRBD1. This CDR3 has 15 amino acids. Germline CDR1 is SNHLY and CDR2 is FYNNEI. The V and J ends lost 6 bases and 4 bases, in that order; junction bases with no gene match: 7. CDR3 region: CASREDRASTGELFF. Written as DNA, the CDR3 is TGTGCCAGCAGGGAGGACAGGGCGAGCACCGGGGAGCTGTTTTTT.

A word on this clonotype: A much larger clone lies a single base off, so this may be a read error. The CDR3 region has the DNA TGTGCCAGCAGCGACGGGAGGCCCTACGAGCAGTACTTC. This translates into CASSDGRPYEQYF. The chain links TRBV11-2 to TRBJ2-7, with 7 bases fitting TRBD2. Trimming cost V 5 bases and J 2 bases; bases outside gene matches: 3. Germline V CDR1 and CDR2: SGHAT, FQNNGV. The CDR3 runs 13 residues.

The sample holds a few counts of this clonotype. The CDR3 loop reads CASSPPLAGEQYF. CDR3 nucleotide sequence: TGTGCCAGCTCACCACCGCTAGCGGGGGAGCAGTACTTC. This rearrangement joins TRBV2 to TRBJ2-7; 9 bases align to TRBD2. The V gene's germline CDR1 is SNHLY and CDR2 FYNNEI. J gave up 7 bases and V 8 bases, and 9 bases lay outside the gene matches. There are 13 residues in the CDR3.

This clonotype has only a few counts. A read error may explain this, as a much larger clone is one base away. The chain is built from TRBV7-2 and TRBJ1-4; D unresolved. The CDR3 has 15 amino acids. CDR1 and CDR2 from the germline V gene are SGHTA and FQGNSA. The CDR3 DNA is TGTGCCAGCAGCGTAGCAGGCCTAACTAATGAAAAACTGTTTTTT. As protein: CASSVAGLTNEKLFF. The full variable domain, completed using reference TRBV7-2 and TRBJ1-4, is GAGVSQSPSNKVTEKGKDVELRCDPISGHTALYWYRQSLGQGLEFLIYFQGNSAPDKSGLPSDRFSAERTGGSVSTLTIQRTQQEDSAVYLCASSVAGLTNEKLFFGSGTQLSVL.

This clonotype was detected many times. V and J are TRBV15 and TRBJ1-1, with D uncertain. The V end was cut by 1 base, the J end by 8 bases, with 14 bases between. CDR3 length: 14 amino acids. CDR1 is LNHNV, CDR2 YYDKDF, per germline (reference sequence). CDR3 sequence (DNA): TGTGCCACCAGCAGAGGTGGGCCTCGCTTAGAAGCTTTCTTT. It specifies CATSRGGPRLEAFF.

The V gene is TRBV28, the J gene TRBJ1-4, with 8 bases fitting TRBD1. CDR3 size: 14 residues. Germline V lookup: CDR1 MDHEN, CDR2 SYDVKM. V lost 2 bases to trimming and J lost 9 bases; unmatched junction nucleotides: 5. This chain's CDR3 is CASSLAGGRKKLFF. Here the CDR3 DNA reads TGTGCCAGCAGTTTAGCAGGGGGCCGGAAAAAACTGTTTTTT.

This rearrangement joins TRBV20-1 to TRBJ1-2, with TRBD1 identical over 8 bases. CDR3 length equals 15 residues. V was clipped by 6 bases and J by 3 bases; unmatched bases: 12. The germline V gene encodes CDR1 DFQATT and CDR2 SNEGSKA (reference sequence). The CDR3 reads CSARGSGTGDYGYTF. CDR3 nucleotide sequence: TGCAGTGCCCGGGGGAGCGGGACAGGAGACTATGGCTACACCTTC.

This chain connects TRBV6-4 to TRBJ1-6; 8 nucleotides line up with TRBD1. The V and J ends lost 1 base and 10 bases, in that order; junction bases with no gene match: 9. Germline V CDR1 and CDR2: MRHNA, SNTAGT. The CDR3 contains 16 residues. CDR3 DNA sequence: TGTGCCAGCAGTGACTTCCGACAGGGGTTCGGGTCACCCCTCCACTTT. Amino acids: CASSDFRQGFGSPLHF.

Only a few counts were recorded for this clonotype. The CDR3 protein is CSARERATYEQYF. The DNA for the CDR3 is TGCAGTGCTAGGGAGCGAGCCACCTACGAGCAGTACTTC. This chain connects TRBV20-1 to TRBJ2-7; D remains unclear. This CDR3 is built from 13 residues. Germline V gene lookup returns CDR1 DFQATT and CDR2 SNEGSKA (reference sequence). Trimming pared 3 bases from V and 2 bases from J, leaving 11 bases between.

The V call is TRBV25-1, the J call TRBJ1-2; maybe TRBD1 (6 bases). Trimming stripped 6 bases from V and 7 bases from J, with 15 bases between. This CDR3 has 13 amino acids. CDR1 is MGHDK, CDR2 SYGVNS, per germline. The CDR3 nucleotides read TGTGCCAGCAGGTCACAGGGTGATTTTGGCTACACCTTC. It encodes CASRSQGDFGYTF.